This is a list of T cell receptor beta chains from one sample in a study of T-cell memory formation after mild COVID-19. TCRdb reanalysed the 5' RACE reads using MiXCR and keeps one entry per CDR3 protein. The sample contains 250,000 to 300,000 distinct CDR3 sequences, 15% to 20% of which appear only once. Sequencing was done on a sample of PBMCs or a T cell subset sorted from them (not recorded which). These receptors were collected from a man between 18 and 29 years old who had mild COVID-19 (a few samples of this study predate the infection). Cell type and time point are not known. Each CDR3 is given with its conserved first and last residue. D genes are given only for firm matches. Size is stated for part of the rows, as once, few or many counts, or as a class when the clone is expanded.

d_call,j_call,v_call,clone_size,cdr3_length,cdr3_nt,cdr3_aa
NA,TRBJ2-1,TRBV2,few,15,TGTGCCAGCAGACTACAGGGCTACTCCTACAATGAGCAGTTCTTC,CASRLQGYSYNEQFF
NA,TRBJ1-1,TRBV20-1,many,13,TGCAGTGCTAGAGGAGAGGGGACGACTGAAGCTTTCTTT,CSARGEGTTEAFF
NA,TRBJ2-5,TRBV7-9,NA,15,TGTGCCAGCAGCTACGTGTCCGGCCGGGGGGAGACCCAGTACTTC,CASSYVSGRGETQYF
NA,TRBJ2-5,TRBV5-1,few,15,TGCGCCAGCAGCTTCTTGGGGGGTGGACGAGAGACCCAGTACTTC,CASSFLGGGRETQYF
TRBD1,TRBJ1-2,TRBV27,NA,16,TGTGCCAGCAGTTCCTCCTCGACAGGGGCCAACTATGGCTACACCTTC,CASSSSSTGANYGYTF
NA,TRBJ1-6,TRBV5-1,few,14,TGCGCCAGCAGCTTGGACGTGCATAATTCACCCCTCCACTTT,CASSLDVHNSPLHF
NA,TRBJ2-5,TRBV4-1,few,15,TGCGCCAGCAGCCAAGTTCCGGGGGCCGGGGAGACCCAGTACTTC,CASSQVPGAGETQYF
TRBD2,TRBJ2-1,TRBV18,NA,17,TGTGCCAGCTCACCACCCCTAGCGGGGGGGGCCTACAATGAGCAGTTCTTC,CASSPPLAGGAYNEQFF
NA,TRBJ1-6,TRBV28,NA,18,TGTGCCAGCAGTTTAACTACGGCCCTGAGCTCCTATAATTCACCCCTCCACTTT,CASSLTTALSSYNSPLHF
NA,TRBJ2-3,TRBV7-2,few,14,TGTGCCAGCAGCTTAGTGGCCAGCACAGATACGCAGTATTTT,CASSLVASTDTQYF
NA,TRBJ2-5,TRBV5-6,NA,14,TGTGCCAGCAGCTTGGCCGGGGGCGGGGAGACCCAGTACTTC,CASSLAGGGETQYF
TRBD2,TRBJ2-3,TRBV12-3/TRBV12-4,NA,14,TGTGCCAGCAGCCCCGGGAGGCCCACAGATACGCAGTATTTT,CASSPGRPTDTQYF
NA,TRBJ2-3,TRBV28,few,11,TGTGCCAGCACGAACACAGATACGCAGTATTTT,CASTNTDTQYF
NA,TRBJ2-1,TRBV5-1,few,12,TGCGCCAGCAGCTTGGTCGACGGCGGGCAGTTCTTC,CASSLVDGGQFF
TRBD1,TRBJ2-7,TRBV7-2,few,15,TGTGCCAGCAGCTTATCCGGGACAGGGGGCTACGAGCAGTACTTC,CASSLSGTGGYEQYF
NA,TRBJ2-5,TRBV18,NA,13,TGTGCCAGCTCGCCCCTAGATACGGAGACCCAGTACTTC,CASSPLDTETQYF